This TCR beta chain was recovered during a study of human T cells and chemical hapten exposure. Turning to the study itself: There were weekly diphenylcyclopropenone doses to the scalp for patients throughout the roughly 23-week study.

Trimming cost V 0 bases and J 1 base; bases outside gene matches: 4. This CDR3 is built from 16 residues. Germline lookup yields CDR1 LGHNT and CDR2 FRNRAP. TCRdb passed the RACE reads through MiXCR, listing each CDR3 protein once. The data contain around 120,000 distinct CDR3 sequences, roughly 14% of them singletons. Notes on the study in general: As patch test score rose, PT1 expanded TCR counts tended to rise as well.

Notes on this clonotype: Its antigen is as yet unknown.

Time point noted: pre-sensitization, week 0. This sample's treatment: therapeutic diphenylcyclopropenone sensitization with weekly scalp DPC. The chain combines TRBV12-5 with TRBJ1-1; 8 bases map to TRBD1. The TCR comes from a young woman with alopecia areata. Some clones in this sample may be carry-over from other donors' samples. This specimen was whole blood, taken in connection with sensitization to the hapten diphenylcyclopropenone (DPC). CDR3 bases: TGTGCTAGTGGTTTGGTACTCGACAGGGGGAACACTGAAGCTTTCTTT. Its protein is CASGLVLDRGNTEAFF.